One and the same sample provided the 32 T cell receptor beta chains below, sequenced in a study of blood T cells in healthy people across ages. A sample-barcoded 5' primer and a J-beta primer mix were used in a second PCR of about 7 to 12 cycles. A single record per CDR3 protein comes from TCRdb applying MiXCR to the 5' RACE reads. The sample has 850,000 or so distinct CDR3 sequences, under 35% seen once. The sequencing sample was made of blood. The source of these receptors is a woman older than 75 in good health.

This clonotype was seen repeatedly, ten times or more. This chain uses TRBV5-1 with TRBJ2-7, with 12 bases that match TRBD1. Germline CDR1 is SGHRS and CDR2 is YFSETQ. J lost 5 bases, V lost 4 bases, and 7 bases had no gene match. This CDR3 has 15 amino acids. CDR3 residues: CASSPTGQGAHEQYF. In DNA form, the CDR3 reads TGCGCCAGCAGCCCCACGGGACAGGGGGCCCACGAGCAGTACTTC.

Many counts were recorded for this clonotype. The chain couples TRBV18 to TRBJ2-7; D might be TRBD1 (5 bases). In germline, CDR1 is KGHSH, CDR2 LQKENI. V was trimmed by 8 bases and J by 6 bases, leaving 17 bases between them. The CDR3 loop spans 13 amino acids. The CDR3 loop reads CASQDTSSGEQYF. The CDR3 DNA is TGTGCCAGCCAGGACACGTCGAGTGGCGAGCAGTACTTC. Full variable domain (rest looked up from reference TRBV18 and TRBJ2-7): NAGVMQNPRHLVRRRGQEARLRCSPMKGHSHVYWYRQLPEEGLKFMVYLQKENIIDESGMPKERFSAEFPKEGPSILRIQQVVRGDSAAYFCASQDTSSGEQYFGPGTRLTVT.

This clonotype was counted only a few times. The chain uses TRBV6-1 and TRBJ1-6; D gene unclear. CDR1 is MNHNS, CDR2 SASEGT, per germline. The germline V and J ends were trimmed by 6 bases and 8 bases, with 14 bases remaining between them. The CDR3 is 14 residues long. The CDR3 region has the DNA TGTGCCAGCAGCCTAGGACCGATTGATTCACCCCTCCACTTT. Its translation: CASSLGPIDSPLHF.

This clonotype appeared many times. The chain has TRBV7-8 and TRBJ2-7, with D maybe TRBD1 (6 bases). The CDR3 runs to 14 residues. V was cut by 4 bases and J by 0 bases, with 10 bases left in between. Germline V gene lookup returns CDR1 SGHVS and CDR2 FQNEAQ. CDR3 DNA: TGTGCCAGCAGCTCGGACAGAAGCTCCTACGAGCAGTACTTC. Translation: CASSSDRSSYEQYF.

The rearrangement uses TRBV28 and TRBJ2-2; D might be TRBD2 (6 bases). This CDR3 has 14 amino acids. Deletions cut 10 bases from V and 0 bases from J, with 12 bases between. Germline loops: CDR1 MDHEN, CDR2 SYDVKM. The DNA for the CDR3 is TGTGCCAACAAGGGCGGGGCGAACACCGGGGAGCTGTTTTTT. Its protein product is CANKGGANTGELFF. Full variable domain (missing parts from reference TRBV28 and TRBJ2-2): DVKVTQSSRYLVKRTGEKVFLECVQDMDHENMFWYRQDPGLGLRLIYFSYDVKMKEKGDIPEGYSVSREKKERFSLILESASTNQTSMYLCANKGGANTGELFFGEGSRLTVL.

This clonotype turned up a few times. The chain joins TRBV6-2 or TRBV6-3 to TRBJ1-6; D may be TRBD1 (5 bases). The CDR3 is made up of 13 amino acids. Looked up from germline, CDR1 is MNHEY and CDR2 is SVGEGT. V was clipped by 6 bases and J by 9 bases, with 12 bases between them. The CDR3 here is CASRFRVTSPLHF. CDR3 nucleotides: TGTGCCAGCAGGTTCAGGGTTACTTCACCCCTCCACTTT.

This chain uses TRBV27 with TRBJ2-7, with D possibly matching TRBD1 (6 bases). This CDR3 is 15 amino acids long. The germline CDR1 and CDR2 sequences are MNHEY and SMNVEV (reference sequence). Trimming stripped 5 bases from V and 0 bases from J, with 14 bases between. This CDR3 is CASSRTGHSSYEQYF. CDR3 coding DNA: TGTGCCAGCAGTAGGACGGGACACAGCTCCTACGAGCAGTACTTC.

This clonotype was found a few times. V and J are TRBV6-6 and TRBJ1-2; unclear D gene. Germline values: CDR1 MNHNY, CDR2 SVGAGI (reference sequence). Deletions cut 5 bases from V and 4 bases from J, with 11 bases between. The CDR3 covers 13 residues. CDR3 sequence (DNA): TGTGCCAGCAGTAAAGAAGGCGGCTATGGCTACACCTTC. Translated, it gives CASSKEGGYGYTF.

This clonotype was found many times. The chain recombines TRBV5-1 with TRBJ1-1; the D is unclear. CDR3 length: 14 amino acids. The germline V gene has CDR1 SGHRS and CDR2 YFSETQ. Deletions cut 0 bases from V and 3 bases from J, with 9 bases between. CDR3 in amino acids: CASSLGHRDTEAFF. The CDR3 DNA reads as TGCGCCAGCAGCTTGGGACATCGGGACACTGAAGCTTTCTTT.

Regarding this clonotype: A much bigger clone sits one base away, suggesting this may be a read error. This chain uses TRBV5-1 with TRBJ2-3, with 9 bases identical to TRBD2. Germline V lookup: CDR1 SGHRS, CDR2 YFSETQ. The CDR3 extends over 16 amino acids. The CDR3 spells CASRPSGGTSTGTQYF. The CDR3 coding sequence is TGCGCCAGCAGACCAAGCGGGGGGACTAGCACAGGTACGCAGTATTTT.

Many counts were recorded for this clonotype. V and J are TRBV7-2 and TRBJ1-6, with D perhaps matching TRBD1 (5 bases). Germline V gene sequence: CDR1 SGHTA, CDR2 FQGNSA. The CDR3 covers 13 residues. Trimming pared 1 base from V and 8 bases from J, leaving 6 bases between. CDR3 nucleotides: TGTGCCAGCAGCTTAGGGGGCGATTCACCCCTCCACTTT. Translation: CASSLGGDSPLHF.

This clonotype was found many times. The chain recombines TRBV7-9 with TRBJ2-7, with a possible D match to TRBD1 (6 bases). The CDR3 is made up of 15 amino acids. V dropped 6 bases and J dropped 2 bases, with 17 bases sitting between them. Germline-derived CDR1 and CDR2 are SEHNR and FQNEAQ (reference sequence). CDR3: CASSFDRKRAYEQYF. CDR3 DNA: TGTGCCAGCAGTTTCGACAGGAAAAGGGCCTACGAGCAGTACTTC.

This clonotype was seen at least ten times. CDR3 DNA: TGTGCCATCAGTGAGTTTGGCGGGCCGTACGAGCAGTACTTC. It encodes CAISEFGGPYEQYF. The V and J genes are TRBV10-3 and TRBJ2-7; D is possibly TRBD2 (5 bases). CDR3 length equals 14 residues. Trimming took off 1 base at V and 4 bases at J, with 11 bases between the two ends. The germline V gene encodes CDR1 ENHRY and CDR2 SYGVKD.

The sample holds many counts of this clonotype. This chain uses TRBV5-1 with TRBJ2-3, with 8 nucleotides matching TRBD1. The CDR3 loop spans 16 amino acids. V was clipped by 4 bases and J by 4 bases; unmatched bases: 11. Germline V gene lookup returns CDR1 SGHRS and CDR2 YFSETQ. CDR3: CASSLPHGQGPDTQYF. CDR3 sequence (DNA): TGCGCCAGCAGCCTTCCGCATGGACAGGGCCCAGATACGCAGTATTTT.

This clonotype was seen ten or more times. The genes are TRBV7-2 and TRBJ1-4, with TRBD1 matching over 8 bases. Germline CDR1 and CDR2: SGHTA and FQGNSA. J gave up 8 bases and V 5 bases, and 7 bases lay outside the gene matches. The CDR3 spans 14 residues. CDR3 region: CASSQFGTGEKLFF. The CDR3, as DNA: TGTGCCAGCAGCCAATTCGGGACAGGCGAAAAACTGTTTTTT.

The chain employs TRBV7-2 and TRBJ1-4; D gene ambiguous. Germline CDR1 and CDR2: SGHTA and FQGNSA. The CDR3 covers 15 residues. The V gene lost 5 bases and the J gene lost 0 bases, with 10 bases spanning the gap. In nucleotides, the CDR3 is TGTGCCAGCAGCCTCATTCCTGCAACTAATGAAAAACTGTTTTTT. Amino acid sequence: CASSLIPATNEKLFF.

The V gene is TRBV12-3 or TRBV12-4, the J gene TRBJ2-3; D is possibly TRBD2 (6 bases). CDR3 length: 14 residues. With 5 bases removed from V and 4 bases from J, the gap between germline ends came to 13 bases. DNA for the CDR3: TGTGCCAGCAGTCCGAGGAGGGGTTCAGATACGCAGTATTTT. This translates into CASSPRRGSDTQYF.

In this sample, this clonotype turned up a few times. The chain has TRBV11-3 and TRBJ2-5, with 10 nucleotides matching TRBD2. Trimming took 2 bases from V and 5 from J; bases not matched to a gene: 11. Germline V gene sequence: CDR1 SGHNT, CDR2 YENEEA. CDR3 length: 17 amino acids. DNA of the CDR3: TGTGCCAGCAGCTTAAAAAGGACTAGCGGTAATCTGGAGACCCAGTACTTC. Its translation: CASSLKRTSGNLETQYF. Combining the CDR3 with reference TRBV11-3 and TRBJ2-5 gives the whole variable domain EAGVVQSPRYKIIEKKQPVAFWCNPISGHNTLYWYLQNLGQGPELLIRYENEEAVDDSQLPKDRFSAERLKGVDSTLKIQPAELGDSAVYLCASSLKRTSGNLETQYFGPGTRLLVL.

The gene calls are TRBV3-1 and TRBJ1-2, with 7 bases matching TRBD1. Per the germline V gene, CDR1 is LGHDT and CDR2 is YNNKEL (reference sequence). J gave up 0 bases and V 1 base, and 5 bases lay outside the gene matches. The CDR3 runs to 16 residues. CDR3: CASSQGDRVANYGYTF. The CDR3 DNA reads TGTGCCAGCAGCCAAGGGGACAGAGTGGCTAACTATGGCTACACCTTC.

This clonotype was seen more than once but under ten times. This chain connects TRBV20-1 to TRBJ1-1, with unresolved D. V gave up 6 bases and J gave up 7 bases, with 12 bases separating them. Germline V gene data show CDR1 as DFQATT and CDR2 as SNEGSKA (reference sequence). CDR3 length: 11 residues. The CDR3 reads CSAQRADEAFF. CDR3 nucleotide sequence: TGCAGTGCCCAACGAGCGGATGAAGCTTTCTTT.

This rearrangement joins TRBV29-1 to TRBJ2-1; D possibly corresponds to TRBD1 (6 bases). The germline V gene encodes CDR1 SQVTM and CDR2 ANQGSEA. V dropped 4 bases and J dropped 0 bases, with 13 bases sitting between them. This CDR3 is 15 amino acids long. The CDR3 region is CSVAQGQRSYNEQFF. In DNA form, the CDR3 reads TGCAGCGTTGCGCAGGGACAACGCTCCTACAATGAGCAGTTCTTC.

There are a few counts of this clonotype. V is TRBV20-1 and J is TRBJ2-7, with D maybe TRBD2 (5 bases). V was shortened by 5 bases and J by 7 bases, with 18 bases between the two germline ends. The germline CDR1 and CDR2 sequences are DFQATT and SNEGSKA (reference sequence). The CDR3 is made up of 13 amino acids. CDR3 sequence: CSAGRADGNEQYF. Here the CDR3 DNA reads TGCAGTGCTGGCCGAGCGGATGGGAATGAGCAGTACTTC.

This clonotype was observed a few times. The rearrangement uses TRBV18 and TRBJ1-1; D perhaps matches TRBD1 (5 bases). V was shortened by 0 bases and J by 1 base, with 15 bases between the two germline ends. The CDR3 sequence is 17 residues long. Germline assignment: CDR1 KGHSH and CDR2 LQKENI. For the CDR3, the DNA is TGTGCCAGCTCACCACCAGACAGTTACACCGCGAACACTGAAGCTTTCTTT. It specifies CASSPPDSYTANTEAFF.

Many counts were recorded for this clonotype. V and J are TRBV12-3 or TRBV12-4 and TRBJ2-3; TRBD2 matches 8 bases. The CDR3 has 18 residues. The V and J ends lost 5 bases and 2 bases, in that order; junction bases with no gene match: 15. CDR3 sequence (DNA): TGTGCCAGCAGTCTTATGAGTTTAGCGGGGTTCCTCACAGATACGCAGTATTTT. This encodes CASSLMSLAGFLTDTQYF.

This clonotype showed up many times. This rearrangement joins TRBV5-8 to TRBJ2-7, with D tentatively TRBD2 (6 bases). V shed 4 bases and J shed 4 bases, with 21 bases lying between them. Germline CDR1 SGHTS, CDR2 YDEGEE. This CDR3 has 16 amino acids. The CDR3 sequence is CASSPQNPGRGYEQYF. The CDR3 bases are TGTGCCAGCAGCCCTCAAAACCCGGGACGGGGGTACGAGCAGTACTTC.

At least ten counts were recorded for this clonotype. The chain is built from TRBV2 and TRBJ1-6; D call uncertain. CDR1 is SNHLY, CDR2 FYNNEI, per germline. V was shortened by 1 base and J by 4 bases, with 2 bases between the two germline ends. The CDR3 is made up of 13 amino acids. The chain's CDR3 is CASSEGYNSPLHF. DNA for the CDR3: TGTGCCAGCAGTGAAGGATATAATTCACCCCTCCACTTT.

This clonotype was detected ten times or more. This chain joins TRBV18 and TRBJ2-3, with D unresolved. Germline CDR1 and CDR2: KGHSH and LQKENI. The CDR3 runs 16 residues. V shed 2 bases and J shed 0 bases, with 12 bases lying between them. CDR3 loop: CASSPVALTSTDTQYF. CDR3 DNA: TGTGCCAGCTCACCAGTGGCACTAACTAGCACAGATACGCAGTATTTT.

This clonotype was counted ten times or more. The CDR3 loop reads CSAQGSQPQHF. The CDR3 DNA is TGCAGTGCGCAGGGTAGTCAGCCCCAGCATTTT. The chain couples TRBV20-1 to TRBJ1-5, with D possibly matching TRBD1 (5 bases). This CDR3 comprises 11 residues. V dropped 6 bases and J dropped 6 bases, with 9 bases sitting between them. CDR1 is DFQATT, CDR2 SNEGSKA, per germline (reference sequence).

This clonotype has a count of ten or more. The genes are TRBV19 and TRBJ2-4, with D maybe TRBD1 (6 bases). Germline CDR1 and CDR2: LNHDA and SQIVND (reference sequence). V lost 5 bases, J lost 0 bases, and 11 bases lay in between. CDR3 length: 15 amino acids. CDR3 amino acids: CASSRTVLAKNIQYF. The CDR3 DNA sequence: TGTGCCAGTAGTCGGACAGTTCTAGCCAAAAACATTCAGTACTTC.

The V gene is TRBV10-2, the J gene TRBJ2-5; 11 positions match TRBD2. Unmatched junction bases numbered 14, after V lost 7 bases and J lost 4 bases. The length of the CDR3 is 17 residues. Germline V CDR1 and CDR2: WSHSY, SAAADI. CDR3: CASTQIAGGPGVETQYF. The CDR3 nucleotides are TGCGCCAGCACCCAAATAGCGGGGGGGCCCGGGGTAGAGACCCAGTACTTC.

The V and J genes are TRBV29-1 and TRBJ2-5; the D gene is possibly TRBD1 (5 bases). In germline, CDR1 is SQVTM, CDR2 ANQGSEA. This CDR3 spans 10 amino acids. V lost 5 bases and J lost 11, with 12 bases in between. CDR3 amino acids: CSVNQGEQYF. DNA of the CDR3: TGCAGCGTTAATCAGGGTGAGCAGTACTTC. The full variable domain, its missing parts supplied by reference TRBV29-1 and TRBJ2-5, is SAVISQKPSRDICQRGTSLTIQCQVDSQVTMMFWYRQQPGQSLTLIATANQGSEATYESGFVIDKFPISRPNLTFSTLTVSNMSPEDSSIYLCSVNQGEQYFGPGTRLLVL.

In the case of this clonotype: The junction departs from germline at one end; a sequencing error may be responsible. The chain combines TRBV6-5 with TRBJ1-4; no clear D. Germline V CDR1 and CDR2: MNHEY, SVGAGI. This CDR3 contains 15 residues. The CDR3 DNA follows: TGTGCCAGCAGTTACTCGAACAGATATAATGAAAAACGGTTTTTT. Protein: CASSYSNRYNEKRFF.